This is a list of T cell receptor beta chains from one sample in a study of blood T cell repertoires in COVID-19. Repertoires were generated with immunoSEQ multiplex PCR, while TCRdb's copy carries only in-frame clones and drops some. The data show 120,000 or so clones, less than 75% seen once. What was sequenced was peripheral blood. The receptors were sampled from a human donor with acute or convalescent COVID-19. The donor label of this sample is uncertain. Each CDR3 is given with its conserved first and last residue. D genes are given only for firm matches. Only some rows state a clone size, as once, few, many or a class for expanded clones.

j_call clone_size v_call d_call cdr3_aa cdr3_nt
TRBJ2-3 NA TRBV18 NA CASSPADTQYF TGTGCCAGCTCACCCGCAGATACGCAGTATTTT
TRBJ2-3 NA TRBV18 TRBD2 CASSVAGGTDTQYF TGTGCCAGCTCAGTGGCGGGGGGCACAGATACGCAGTATTTT
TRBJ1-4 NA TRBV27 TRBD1 CASSLFGTGNPGNEKLFF TGTGCCAGCAGTTTATTTGGGACAGGGAATCCCGGAAATGAAAAACTGTTTTTT
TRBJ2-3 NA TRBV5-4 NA CASSLGLSPDTQYF TGTGCCAGCAGCTTGGGTCTCTCCCCAGATACGCAGTATTTT
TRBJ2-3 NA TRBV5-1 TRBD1 CASSGGTGPTDTQYF TGCGCCAGCAGCGGGGGGACAGGCCCCACAGATACGCAGTATTTT
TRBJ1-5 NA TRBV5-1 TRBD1 CASSLGTGNNQPQHF TGCGCCAGCAGCTTGGGGACAGGCAACAATCAGCCCCAGCATTTT
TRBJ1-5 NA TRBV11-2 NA CASSLTGQGGQPQHF TGTGCCAGCAGCTTAACAGGTCAGGGAGGACAGCCCCAGCATTTT
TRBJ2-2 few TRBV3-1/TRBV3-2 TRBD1 CASSQAGTGGSGELFF TGTGCCAGCAGCCAGGCCGGGACAGGGGGTAGCGGGGAGCTGTTTTTT
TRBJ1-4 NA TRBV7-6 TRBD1 CASSSTGVANEKLFF TGTGCCAGCAGCTCTACAGGGGTGGCTAATGAAAAACTGTTTTTT
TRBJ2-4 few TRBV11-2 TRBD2 CASSLRVLSGGGNIQYF TGTGCCAGCAGCTTACGAGTTTTAAGTGGCGGGGGAAACATTCAGTACTTC
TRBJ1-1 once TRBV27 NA CASRRTDFNTEAFF TGTGCCAGCAGAAGGACTGATTTCAACACTGAAGCTTTCTTT
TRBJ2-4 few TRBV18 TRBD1 CASSSRDRGNIQYF TGTGCCAGCTCATCGCGGGACAGGGGGAACATTCAGTACTTC
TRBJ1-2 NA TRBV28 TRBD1 CASSLAGTGYGYTF TGTGCCAGCAGTTTGGCCGGGACAGGGTATGGCTACACCTTC
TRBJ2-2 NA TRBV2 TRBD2 CASSSLADLTGELFF TGTGCCAGCAGTTCTCTAGCGGATCTCACCGGGGAGCTGTTTTTT
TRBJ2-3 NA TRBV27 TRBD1 CASSLTGDTQYF TGTGCCAGCAGCCTGACAGGGGATACGCAGTATTTT
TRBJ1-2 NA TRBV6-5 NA CASSPYEKQGYGYTF TGTGCCAGCAGTCCGTACGAAAAACAGGGATATGGCTACACCTTC
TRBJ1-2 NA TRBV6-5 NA CASSNDDRNYGYTF TGTGCCAGCAGCAACGACGACAGAAACTATGGCTACACCTTC
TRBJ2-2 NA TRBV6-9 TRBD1 CASTEQGAGFPSTGELFF TGTGCCAGCACCGAACAGGGGGCCGGGTTCCCTTCCACCGGGGAGCTGTTTTTT
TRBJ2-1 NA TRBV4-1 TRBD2 CASSPPYESGGGFRFF TGCGCCAGCAGCCCCCCGTACGAGAGCGGGGGGGGGTTCAGGTTCTTC
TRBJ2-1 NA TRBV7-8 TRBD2 CASSLALGRGASYNEQFF TGTGCCAGCAGCTTAGCGTTAGGGCGGGGGGCTTCCTACAATGAGCAGTTCTTC
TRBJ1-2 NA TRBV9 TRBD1 CASSALQGIYGYTF TGTGCCAGCAGCGCGCTACAGGGGATCTATGGCTACACCTTC
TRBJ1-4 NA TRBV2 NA CASSEGGRGKMFF TGTGCCAGCAGTGAAGGGGGACGGGGGAAAATGTTTTTT
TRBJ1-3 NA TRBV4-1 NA CASSPTGPGNTIYF TGCGCCAGCAGCCCTACAGGGCCCGGAAACACCATATATTTT
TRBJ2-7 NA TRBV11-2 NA CASSFGQSYEQYF TGTGCCAGCAGCTTTGGACAGTCCTACGAGCAGTACTTC
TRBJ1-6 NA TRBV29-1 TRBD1 CSVADRVNSPLHF TGCAGCGTTGCGGACAGGGTTAATTCACCCCTCCACTTT
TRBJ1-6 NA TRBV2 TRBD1 CASRGGQFYNSPLHF TGTGCCAGCAGGGGGGGACAGTTCTATAATTCACCCCTCCACTTT